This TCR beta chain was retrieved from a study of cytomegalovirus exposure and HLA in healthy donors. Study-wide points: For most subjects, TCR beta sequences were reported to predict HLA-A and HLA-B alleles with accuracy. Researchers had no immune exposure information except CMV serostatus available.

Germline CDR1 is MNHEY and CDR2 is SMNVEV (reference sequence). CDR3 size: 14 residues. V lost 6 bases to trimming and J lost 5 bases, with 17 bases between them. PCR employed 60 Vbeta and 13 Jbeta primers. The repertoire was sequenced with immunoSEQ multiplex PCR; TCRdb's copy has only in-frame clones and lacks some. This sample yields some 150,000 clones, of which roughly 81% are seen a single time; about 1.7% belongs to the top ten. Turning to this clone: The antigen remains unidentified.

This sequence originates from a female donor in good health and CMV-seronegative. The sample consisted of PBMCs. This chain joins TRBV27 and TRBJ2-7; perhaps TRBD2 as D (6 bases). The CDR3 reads CASSPPGGNNEQYF. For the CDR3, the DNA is TGTGCCAGCAGCCCCCCGGGCGGGAATAACGAGCAGTACTTC.